These 30 T cell receptor beta chains were all obtained from the same sample, sequenced in a study of CDR3 diversity in severe acne. TCRdb reanalysed the PCR reads using MiXCR and keeps one entry per CDR3 protein. The sample holds about 85,000 distinct CDR3 sequences, roughly 52% seen once. Material for sequencing was blood. These receptors were obtained from a male donor in good health, serving as a control.

This clonotype has more than one count but fewer than ten. V is TRBV5-1 and J is TRBJ2-7, with 13 positions matching TRBD2. The CDR3 has 15 amino acids. The V segment lost 4 bases and the J segment 3 bases; nucleotides outside the gene matches: 4. The germline gives CDR1 SGHRS, CDR2 YFSETQ. CDR3 DNA sequence: TGCGCCAGCAGCCCAGGGACTAGCGGGAACTACGAGCAGTACTTC. Amino acids: CASSPGTSGNYEQYF.

J is TRBJ2-5 and V is TRBV20-1; D could derive from TRBD1 or TRBD2 (6 bases each). The germline V and J ends were trimmed by 6 bases and 9 bases, with 32 bases remaining between them. CDR3 length: 17 residues. The germline V gene has CDR1 DFQATT and CDR2 SNEGSKA (reference sequence). CDR3 in amino acids: CSALRPQGGAGNQPQYF. CDR3 nucleotide sequence: TGCAGTGCCCTCAGGCCACAGGGAGGTGCAGGCAATCAGCCCCAGTACTTC.

This clonotype was seen a handful of times. The CDR3 does not close with the conserved phenylalanine or tryptophan, likely indicating a read error. This rearrangement joins TRBV12-3 or TRBV12-4 to TRBJ1-2; D is possibly TRBD1 (5 bases). The CDR3 covers 15 residues. Deletions cut 6 bases from V and 4 bases from J, with 18 bases between. For the CDR3, the DNA is TGTGCCAGCAGCATCCGCCGGGACCCACCCTATGGCTACACCTCC. Protein sequence: CASSIRRDPPYGYTS.

This clonotype was observed many times. The chain is built from TRBV12-3 or TRBV12-4 and TRBJ1-5, with D possibly matching TRBD1 (6 bases). This CDR3 contains 16 residues. The V end lost 2 bases, the J end lost 0 bases, and 11 bases lay between the germline ends. The CDR3 here is CASSLRAGDSNQPQHF. The CDR3 DNA reads as TGTGCCAGCAGTTTAAGGGCAGGGGATAGCAATCAGCCCCAGCATTTT.

V usage is TRBV10-3 and J usage is TRBJ1-3, with 7 bases fitting TRBD1. Unmatched junction bases numbered 10, after V lost 11 bases and J lost 0 bases. This CDR3 is 15 amino acids long. Per the germline V gene, CDR1 is ENHRY and CDR2 is SYGVKD. The DNA for the CDR3 is TGTGCCGCACGTAGGGACAGAACCTCTGGAAACACCATATATTTT. Protein sequence: CAARRDRTSGNTIYF.

This clonotype was seen repeatedly, ten times or more. The V and J genes are TRBV10-3 and TRBJ2-7, with a possible D match to TRBD1 (6 bases). V was trimmed by 4 bases and J by 2 bases, leaving 9 bases between them. Germline V gene sequence: CDR1 ENHRY, CDR2 SYGVKD. The length of the CDR3 is 13 residues. CDR3 DNA sequence: TGTGCCATCAGTGGGTGGACAGCCTACGAGCAGTACTTC. Residues: CAISGWTAYEQYF.

This clonotype is a singleton in its sample. The V gene is TRBV5-1, the J gene TRBJ2-7; a possible D gene is TRBD2 (7 bases). This CDR3 is built from 14 residues. Germline loops: CDR1 SGHRS, CDR2 YFSETQ. Trimming left V 7 bases short and J 9 bases short, with 23 bases between. As DNA, the CDR3 is TGCGCCAGCTCGGGGAGGGGGGCTTTCGCCCGGCAGTACTTC. This translates into CASSGRGAFARQYF.

This clonotype was observed a few times. The rearrangement links TRBV15 to TRBJ2-7; 9 nucleotides line up with TRBD2. CDR1 and CDR2 (germline): LNHNV, YYDKDF (reference sequence). The junction had 8 bases not matched to a gene; V was cut back by 0 bases and J by 5 bases. This CDR3 is 16 amino acids long. In DNA, the CDR3 is TGTGCCACCAGCAGAGATTATCTAGCGGGAATCGACGAGCAGTACTTC. Its translation is CATSRDYLAGIDEQYF.

CDR3 amino acids: CSARDAGTDYNSPLHF. The CDR3 coding sequence is TGCAGTGCTAGAGACGCGGGAACCGACTATAATTCACCCCTCCACTTT. The chain recombines TRBV20-1 with TRBJ1-6; D is undetermined. Germline V gene lookup returns CDR1 DFQATT and CDR2 SNEGSKA (reference sequence). The CDR3 extends over 16 amino acids. V lost 0 bases, J lost 3 bases, and 12 bases lay in between.

V is TRBV7-8 and J is TRBJ1-6, with 10 nucleotides matching TRBD1. V trimming: 1 base; J trimming: 8 bases; junction bases outside the gene matches: 5. Looked up from germline, CDR1 is SGHVS and CDR2 is FQNEAQ. This CDR3 comprises 16 residues. The CDR3 DNA follows: TGTGCCAGCAGCTTAGTAACCGGGACAGGGGATTCACCCCTCCACTTT. It yields the protein CASSLVTGTGDSPLHF.

V and J are TRBV2 and TRBJ2-5; D uncertain. Germline CDR1 reads SNHLY; CDR2 reads FYNNEI. The length of the CDR3 is 13 residues. With 6 bases removed from V and 0 bases from J, the gap between germline ends came to 8 bases. The chain's CDR3 is CASRRFHQETQYF. For the CDR3, the DNA is TGTGCCAGCAGGAGGTTCCACCAAGAGACCCAGTACTTC.

This clonotype was counted a few times. This chain uses TRBV19 with TRBJ2-7; 8 bases match TRBD1. The V and J ends lost 4 bases and 5 bases, in that order; junction bases with no gene match: 4. The CDR3 has 13 amino acids. Germline V gene data show CDR1 as LNHDA and CDR2 as SQIVND (reference sequence). Here the CDR3 reads CASSRLQGDEQYF. The CDR3 DNA follows: TGTGCCAGTAGTAGATTACAGGGGGACGAGCAGTACTTC.

Regarding this clonotype: A junction boundary mismatches the germline segment, possibly from a read error. The chain links TRBV5-1 to TRBJ2-3; no firm D call. Germline CDR1 and CDR2: SGHRS and YFSETQ. The CDR3 runs to 13 residues. CDR3 nucleotides: TGCGCCAGCAGCTTGGTGGTAGAAGATGCGCAGGATTTT. This translates into CASSLVVEDAQDF.

Points on this clonotype: The conserved closing phenylalanine or tryptophan is absent in this CDR3, likely reflecting a read error. This chain uses TRBV19 with TRBJ2-5; the D is unclear. CDR1 LNHDA and CDR2 SQIVND come from the germline V gene (reference sequence). Trimming left V 4 bases short and J 1 base short, with 7 bases between. The CDR3 has 13 residues. CDR3 sequence (DNA): TGTGCCAGTAGTAGGGCAGTCCAAGAGACCCAGTACTCC. Translation: CASSRAVQETQYS.

The chain couples TRBV7-6 to TRBJ2-7; TRBD2 matches 9 bases. Trimming removed 0 bases from V and 6 bases from J; junction bases left unmatched: 9. Germline V gives CDR1 SGHVS, CDR2 FNYEAQ. CDR3 length equals 16 residues. The CDR3 nucleotides are TGTGCCAGCAGCTTAGCAGCGGGAGGCTCCGGCGGCGAGCAGTACTTC. Residues: CASSLAAGGSGGEQYF.

This clonotype was detected only a few times. The genes are TRBV10-3 and TRBJ2-7; D not certain. With 10 bases removed from V and 0 bases from J, the gap between germline ends came to 13 bases. The CDR3 length is 13 residues. Germline V gene data show CDR1 as ENHRY and CDR2 as SYGVKD. DNA of the CDR3: TGTGCCAGCAGGCAAACTACCTCCTACGAGCAGTACTTC. Its translation: CASRQTTSYEQYF.

The V call is TRBV29-1, the J call TRBJ2-1, with 12 bases that match TRBD2. Trimming took 8 bases from V and 4 from J; bases not matched to a gene: 6. The CDR3 spans 14 residues. Germline CDR1 SQVTM, CDR2 ANQGSEA. CDR3 residues: CSLGTSGSYNEQFF. The CDR3 DNA reads as TGCAGCCTAGGGACTAGCGGGTCTTACAATGAGCAGTTCTTC.

This clonotype came up many times. V and J are TRBV7-9 and TRBJ2-5; perhaps TRBD2 as D (5 bases). The V gene lost 3 bases and the J gene lost 2 bases, with 10 bases spanning the gap. The CDR3 length is 14 residues. Looked up from germline, CDR1 is SEHNR and CDR2 is FQNEAQ (reference sequence). CDR3 bases: TGTGCCAGCAGCTTCGGACTCGAACAAGAGACCCAGTACTTC. Protein sequence: CASSFGLEQETQYF.

The chain recombines TRBV7-9 with TRBJ2-1; TRBD1 matches 8 bases. CDR3 length: 16 residues. V gave up 5 bases and J gave up 7 bases; unmatched junction bases: 13. Per germline, CDR1 SEHNR and CDR2 FQNEAQ (reference sequence). This CDR3 is CASSPRLPGTGNEQFF. The CDR3 nucleotides are TGTGCCAGCAGCCCCCGACTGCCGGGGACAGGAAATGAGCAGTTCTTC.

In this sample, this clonotype turned up many times. The rearrangement links TRBV9 to TRBJ1-1; 7 nucleotides line up with TRBD1. The ends lost 5 bases at V and 0 bases at J; junction bases unmatched: 13. Germline loops: CDR1 SGDLS, CDR2 YYNGEE. The CDR3 is 17 residues long. The CDR3 region has the DNA TGTGCCAGCAGAGAGGGGCAGGGGGATTCCATGAACACTGAAGCTTTCTTT. This translates into CASREGQGDSMNTEAFF.

Points on this clonotype: At one end the junction does not follow the germline gene, possibly because of a read error. The rearrangement links TRBV9 to TRBJ2-2; TRBD1 agrees at 9 bases. The germline CDR1 and CDR2 sequences are SGDLS and YYNGEE. CDR3 length: 15 amino acids. The CDR3 is CASSPRTGEAGELFF. DNA for the CDR3: TGCGCCAGCAGCCCGAGGACAGGGGAGGCCGGGGAGCTGTTTTTT.

This chain links TRBV2 with TRBJ1-6; D unresolved. The CDR3 length is 13 residues. Trimming pared 7 bases from V and 9 bases from J, leaving 13 bases between. Germline CDR1 is SNHLY and CDR2 is FYNNEI. The CDR3 DNA is TGTGCCAGCAAGGCCAGCAATAGTTCACCCCTCCACTTT. Protein sequence: CASKASNSSPLHF.

V gene TRBV5-1 combines with J gene TRBJ1-1; 9 bases are shared with TRBD1. In germline, CDR1 is SGHRS, CDR2 YFSETQ. The CDR3 length is 15 residues. Trimming cost V 4 bases and J 2 bases; bases outside gene matches: 6. The CDR3 loop is CASSMGTGSNTEAFF. The CDR3 DNA follows: TGCGCCAGCAGCATGGGGACAGGGAGTAACACTGAAGCTTTCTTT.

Concerning this clonotype: Since a much larger clone is just one base distant, this may be a read error. V is TRBV6-4 and J is TRBJ1-1; a possible D gene is TRBD1 (5 bases). The length of the CDR3 is 13 residues. Per the germline V gene, CDR1 is MRHNA and CDR2 is SNTAGT. CDR3 amino acids: CASSAQANTEALF. CDR3 sequence (DNA): TGTGCCAGCAGTGCACAGGCAAACACTGAAGCTCTCTTT.

The chain is built from TRBV19 and TRBJ2-3; D might be TRBD1 (6 bases). V lost 6 bases and J 0 bases, leaving 16 bases between the germline ends. The CDR3 has 16 amino acids. CDR1 LNHDA and CDR2 SQIVND come from the germline V gene (reference sequence). CDR3 DNA sequence: TGTGCCAGTAGGAATAGGAACAGGGCAAGCACAGATACGCAGTATTTT. Translating gives CASRNRNRASTDTQYF.

V is TRBV29-1 and J is TRBJ1-5; D is perhaps TRBD1 (5 bases). The germline V gene encodes CDR1 SQVTM and CDR2 ANQGSEA. V was clipped by 0 bases and J by 0 bases, with 24 bases between them. The CDR3 spans 20 residues. This CDR3 is CSVEDPVWGGRFYSNQPQHF. CDR3 in DNA: TGCAGCGTTGAAGATCCGGTCTGGGGGGGGAGGTTCTATAGCAATCAGCCCCAGCATTTT.

The chain links TRBV2 to TRBJ2-5; 7 nucleotides line up with TRBD1. Per germline, CDR1 SNHLY and CDR2 FYNNEI. Unmatched junction bases numbered 3, after V lost 7 bases and J lost 1 base. This CDR3 spans 13 amino acids. In DNA form, the CDR3 reads TGTGCCAGCAAGACAGGGTTCCAAGAGACCCAGTACTTC. This encodes CASKTGFQETQYF.

The CDR3 DNA is TGTGCCAGCAGCTTCTCTAGCGGGACGAACACCGGGGAGCTGTTTTTT. Translating it yields CASSFSSGTNTGELFF. The chain carries TRBV7-2 and TRBJ2-2; TRBD2 aligns across 9 bases. V lost 3 bases, J lost 0 bases, and 2 bases stayed unmatched. CDR3 length: 16 residues. The germline CDR1 and CDR2 sequences are SGHTA and FQGNSA.

This clonotype was picked up a small number of times. The rearrangement joins TRBV2 to TRBJ2-7; D gene unclear. V was trimmed by 7 bases and J by 0 bases, leaving 13 bases between them. The CDR3 length is 14 residues. Per germline, CDR1 SNHLY and CDR2 FYNNEI. CDR3 nucleotide sequence: TGTGCCAGCACTCCCTGGGGTGGCTCCTACGAGCAGTACTTC. It specifies CASTPWGGSYEQYF. Combining the CDR3 with reference TRBV2 and TRBJ2-7 gives the whole variable domain EPEVTQTPSHQVTQMGQEVILRCVPISNHLYFYWYRQILGQKVEFLVSFYNNEISEKSEIFDDQFSVERPDGSNFTLKIRSTKLEDSAMYFCASTPWGGSYEQYFGPGTRLTVT.

This clonotype has ten or more counts. The V and J genes are TRBV12-3 or TRBV12-4 and TRBJ2-1; D might be TRBD2 (6 bases). The CDR3 totals 13 residues. Between the trimmed V and J ends, which lost 5 bases and 8 bases, there was a span of 13 bases. This chain's CDR3 is CASSEGGFDEQFF. In nucleotides, the CDR3 is TGTGCCAGCAGTGAAGGAGGGTTCGATGAGCAGTTCTTC.